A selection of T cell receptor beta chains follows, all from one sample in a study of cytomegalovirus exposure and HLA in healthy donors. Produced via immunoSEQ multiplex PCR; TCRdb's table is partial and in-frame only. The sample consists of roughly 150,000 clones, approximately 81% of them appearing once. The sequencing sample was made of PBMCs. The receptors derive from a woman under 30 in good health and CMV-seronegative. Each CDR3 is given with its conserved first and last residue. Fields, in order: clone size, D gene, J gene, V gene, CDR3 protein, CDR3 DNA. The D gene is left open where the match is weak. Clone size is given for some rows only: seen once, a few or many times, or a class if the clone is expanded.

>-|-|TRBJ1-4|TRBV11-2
CASSPSPRGEKLFF
TGTGCCAGCAGCCCTTCACCCCGGGGAGAAAAACTGTTTTTT
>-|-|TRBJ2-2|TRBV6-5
CASRRGGTGELFF
TGTGCCAGCAGGCGGGGTGGCACCGGGGAGCTGTTTTTT
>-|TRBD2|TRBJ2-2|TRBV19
CASSILAGDKTGELFF
TGTGCCAGTAGTATCCTAGCGGGGGATAAGACCGGGGAGCTGTTTTTT
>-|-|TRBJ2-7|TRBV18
CASSPPSQTYEQYF
TGTGCCAGCTCACCCCCTTCACAGACCTACGAGCAGTACTTC
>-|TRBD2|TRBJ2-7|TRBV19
CASRDLAGGSYEQYF
TGTGCCAGTAGGGACTTAGCGGGAGGTTCCTACGAGCAGTACTTC
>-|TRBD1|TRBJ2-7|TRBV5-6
CASSDGQGAADEQYF
TGTGCCAGCAGCGACGGACAGGGGGCAGCCGACGAGCAGTACTTC
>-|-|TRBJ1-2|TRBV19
CASTVGGLSNYGYTF
TGTGCCAGTACCGTTGGGGGCCTGTCCAACTATGGCTACACCTTC
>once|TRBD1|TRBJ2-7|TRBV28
CASSILGQGYEQYF
TGTGCCAGCAGTATACTGGGACAGGGCTACGAGCAGTACTTC
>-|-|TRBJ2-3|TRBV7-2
CASSSRTDTQYF
TGTGCCAGCAGCTCTCGCACAGATACGCAGTATTTT
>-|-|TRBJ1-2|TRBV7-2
CASSWAGSSYTF
TGTGCCAGCAGCTGGGCAGGATCGAGCTACACCTTC
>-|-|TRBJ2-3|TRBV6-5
CASSYRVTTDTQYF
TGTGCCAGCAGTTACCGGGTTACGACAGATACGCAGTATTTT
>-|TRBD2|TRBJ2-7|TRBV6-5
CASSSRGSGRYEQYF
TGTGCCAGCAGTTCCCGTGGTAGCGGGAGGTACGAGCAGTACTTC
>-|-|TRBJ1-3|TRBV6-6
CASSTAQGSGNTIYF
TGTGCCAGCAGCACAGCCCAGGGATCGGGAAACACCATATATTTT
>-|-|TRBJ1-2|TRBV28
CASSLGRVKGYTF
TGTGCCAGCAGTTTGGGCAGGGTGAAAGGCTACACCTTC
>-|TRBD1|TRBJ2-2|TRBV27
CASSRDRDFSNTGELFF
TGTGCCAGCAGCCGGGACAGGGACTTCTCGAACACCGGGGAGCTGTTTTTT
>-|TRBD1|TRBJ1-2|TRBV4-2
CASSQADRGDYGYTF
TGTGCCAGCAGCCAAGCGGACAGGGGAGACTATGGCTACACCTTC
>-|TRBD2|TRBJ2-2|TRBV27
CASSLLAGGPSTGELFF
TGTGCCAGCAGTTTACTAGCGGGAGGGCCGAGCACCGGGGAGCTGTTTTTT
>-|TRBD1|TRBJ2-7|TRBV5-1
CASSLGDRVREQYF
TGCGCCAGCAGCTTGGGCGACAGGGTCAGGGAGCAGTACTTC
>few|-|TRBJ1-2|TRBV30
CAWDRGRWDYGYTF
TGTGCCTGGGATAGAGGGCGGTGGGACTATGGCTACACCTTC
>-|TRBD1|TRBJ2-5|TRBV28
CASSRDRRFQETQYF
TGTGCCAGCAGTCGGGACAGGAGATTTCAAGAGACCCAGTACTTC
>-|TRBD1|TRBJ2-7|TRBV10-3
CATQGESYEQYF
TGTGCCACACAGGGGGAATCCTACGAGCAGTACTTC
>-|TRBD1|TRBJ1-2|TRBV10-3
CAISGQGPYGYTF
TGTGCCATCAGTGGACAGGGGCCCTATGGCTACACCTTC
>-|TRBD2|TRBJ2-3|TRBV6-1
CASSAGGGADTQYF
TGTGCCAGTTCGGCTGGGGGAGGGGCAGATACGCAGTATTTT
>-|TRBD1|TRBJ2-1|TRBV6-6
CASSQPGQGSNEQFF
TGTGCCAGCAGTCAGCCGGGACAGGGGAGCAATGAGCAGTTCTTC
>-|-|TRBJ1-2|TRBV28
CASSSPGGSYGYTF
TGTGCCAGCAGCTCCCCGGGGGGCTCCTATGGCTACACCTTC
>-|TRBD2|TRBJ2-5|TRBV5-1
CASSQGLAGGLETQYF
TGCGCCAGCAGCCAGGGACTAGCGGGAGGTTTGGAGACCCAGTACTTC
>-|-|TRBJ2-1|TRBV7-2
CASGSGARNEQFF
TGTGCTAGCGGTTCAGGGGCTCGGAATGAGCAGTTCTTC
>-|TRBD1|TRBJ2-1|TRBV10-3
CAISGGQGARNEQFF
TGTGCCATCAGTGGCGGACAGGGGGCGCGGAATGAGCAGTTCTTC
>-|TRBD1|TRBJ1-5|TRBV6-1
CASVGQGAGQPQHF
TGTGCCAGCGTTGGACAGGGGGCCGGACAGCCCCAGCATTTT
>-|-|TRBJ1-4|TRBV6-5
CASSPGGINEKLFF
TGTGCCAGCAGCCCGGGGGGTATTAATGAAAAACTGTTTTTT
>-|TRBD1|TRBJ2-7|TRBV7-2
CASSPDRAYEQYF
TGTGCCAGCAGCCCAGACAGGGCCTACGAGCAGTACTTC
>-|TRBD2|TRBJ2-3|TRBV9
CASSVGVSGGDTQYF
TGTGCCAGCAGCGTAGGGGTAAGCGGGGGGGATACGCAGTATTTT